The next 17 T cell receptor beta chains were all read from a single sample in a study of T cell responses to AZD1222 COVID-19 vaccine. Here immunoSEQ multiplex PCR was the method, and the copy in TCRdb shows in-frame clones only, minus some. In the table there are roughly 120,000 clones, around 83% of which are singletons. The sample consisted of peripheral blood, taken 28 days after the second AZD1222 dose. All receptors derive from an adult who received the AZD1222 COVID-19 vaccine.

V and J are TRBV6-6 and TRBJ1-1; D not certain. Germline lookup yields CDR1 MNHNY and CDR2 SVGAGI (reference sequence). The CDR3 is 14 amino acids. Trimming removed 6 bases from V and 4 bases from J, with 15 bases in between. CDR3 DNA sequence: TGTGCCAGCAGCTCCGAGCTAGCGCTCACTGAAGCTTTCTTT. This gives the protein CASSSELALTEAFF.

The chain employs TRBV5-4 and TRBJ2-5; the D gene is possibly TRBD1 (5 bases). V was cut by 10 bases and J by 5 bases, with 18 bases left in between. The CDR3 length is 13 residues. CDR1 is SGHNT, CDR2 YYREEE, per germline (reference sequence). This chain's CDR3 is CAWVRRGSETQYF. DNA of the CDR3: TGTGCCTGGGTAAGAAGGGGCTCTGAGACCCAGTACTTC.

The chain is built from TRBV5-6 and TRBJ1-4; 7 bases match TRBD1. Germline CDR1 and CDR2: SGHDT and YYEEEE. The CDR3 sequence is 15 residues long. Trimming removed 0 bases from V and 5 bases from J; junction bases left unmatched: 4. The CDR3 region is CASSLVQGVNEKLFF. CDR3 nucleotides: TGTGCCAGCAGCTTGGTGCAGGGGGTAAATGAAAAACTGTTTTTT.

Notes on this clone: One end of the junction fails to match germline, which may point to a read error. The chain has TRBV2 and TRBJ1-4; D unresolved. The CDR3 has 11 amino acids. The germline gives CDR1 SNHLY, CDR2 FYNNEI. CDR3 nucleotides: TGTGCCAGCAGTGAGTTAAATACGCGCGTTTTT. Translating it yields CASSELNTRVF.

The chain couples TRBV28 to TRBJ1-4; D unclear. Trimming cost V 3 bases and J 4 bases, with 9 bases left between them. Per germline, CDR1 MDHEN and CDR2 SYDVKM. This CDR3 has 14 amino acids. The CDR3 spells CASSFGSLNEKLFF. The CDR3 bases are TGTGCCAGCAGTTTCGGCAGTCTTAATGAAAAACTGTTTTTT.

This chain connects TRBV23-1 to TRBJ1-3; D remains unclear. TRBV23-1 is recorded as an ORF, its role being uncertain. The CDR3 sequence is 17 residues long. V was trimmed by 7 bases and J by 0 bases, leaving 19 bases between them. The CDR3 sequence is CASIVGRTLLSGNTIYF. The CDR3 DNA reads TGCGCCAGCATCGTGGGCAGGACCCTCCTCTCTGGAAACACCATATATTTT.

This chain links TRBV10-3 with TRBJ1-1, with TRBD1 matching 7 bases. V dropped 0 bases and J dropped 4; count of bases not matched to a gene: 5. The germline V gene has CDR1 ENHRY and CDR2 SYGVKD. CDR3 length equals 15 residues. The CDR3 spells CAISESDRDSTEAFF. DNA of the CDR3: TGTGCCATCAGTGAGTCAGACCGGGACAGCACTGAAGCTTTCTTT.

The rearrangement links TRBV19 to TRBJ2-2, with 13 nucleotides matching TRBD2. Germline CDR1 LNHDA, CDR2 SQIVND (reference sequence). The CDR3 extends over 16 amino acids. Trimming took 7 bases from V and 7 from J; bases not matched to a gene: 9. The CDR3 here is CASIQTSGREDGELFF. The CDR3 DNA reads TGTGCCAGTATCCAAACTAGCGGGAGGGAGGACGGGGAGCTGTTTTTT.

V and J are TRBV2 and TRBJ2-7, with 8 bases identical to TRBD2. The germline CDR1 and CDR2 sequences are SNHLY and FYNNEI. The junction had 5 bases not matched to a gene; V was cut back by 1 base and J by 12 bases. This CDR3 spans 12 amino acids. This CDR3 is CASSEGAGVLYF. The CDR3 DNA is TGTGCCAGCAGTGAAGGAGCGGGAGTATTGTACTTC.

This rearrangement joins TRBV2 to TRBJ1-1, with 12 bases aligning to TRBD1. J gave up 7 bases and V 6 bases, and 6 bases lay outside the gene matches. Germline V lookup: CDR1 SNHLY, CDR2 FYNNEI. CDR3 length: 14 residues. The CDR3 region is CASSAGQGADEAFF. In nucleotides, the CDR3 is TGTGCCAGCAGCGCGGGACAGGGGGCCGATGAAGCTTTCTTT.

The chain joins TRBV19 to TRBJ1-4; maybe TRBD1 (6 bases). Germline assignment: CDR1 LNHDA and CDR2 SQIVND (reference sequence). Trimming took off 5 bases at V and 7 bases at J, with 17 bases between the two ends. CDR3 size: 15 residues. CDR3 sequence (DNA): TGTGCCAGTAGTCCCCCAGGGGACCCTGTTGAAAAACTGTTTTTT. Protein sequence: CASSPPGDPVEKLFF.

This clone was detected a few times. The chain links TRBV19 to TRBJ1-6, with D possibly matching TRBD1 (5 bases). This CDR3 region has 20 residues. The V gene lost 0 bases and the J gene lost 5 bases, with 23 bases spanning the gap. CDR1 is LNHDA, CDR2 SQIVND, per germline (reference sequence). The CDR3 DNA follows: TGTGCCAGTAGTATAGAAGAGCTAGGGGCCCGAACCACTAATAATTCACCCCTCCACTTT. Translated, it gives CASSIEELGARTTNNSPLHF.

The chain joins TRBV30 to TRBJ2-1; tentative D call: TRBD2 (5 bases). Trimming pared 1 base from V and 7 bases from J, leaving 14 bases between. The CDR3 consists of 14 residues. From germline, CDR1 is GTSNPN and CDR2 SVGIG (reference sequence). The CDR3 loop is CAWSDINPGNEQFF. DNA for the CDR3: TGTGCCTGGAGTGATATAAACCCGGGGAATGAGCAGTTCTTC.

This chain connects TRBV19 to TRBJ2-4; D might be TRBD1 (6 bases). This CDR3 spans 15 amino acids. The germline V and J ends were trimmed by 3 bases and 1 base, with 10 bases remaining between them. CDR1 and CDR2 (germline): LNHDA, SQIVND (reference sequence). The CDR3 DNA sequence: TGTGCCAGTAGTATTCAGGGGATGGCCAAAAACATTCAGTACTTC. As protein: CASSIQGMAKNIQYF.

The rearrangement links TRBV28 to TRBJ1-1; D ambiguous. Germline CDR1 MDHEN, CDR2 SYDVKM. V shed 11 bases and J shed 4 bases, with 17 bases lying between them. The CDR3 consists of 13 residues. The CDR3 DNA reads as TGTGCCTCCAAAGCCTCTGAAGGCACTGAAGCTTTCTTT. It encodes CASKASEGTEAFF.

This clone has a single count. The chain links TRBV10-3 to TRBJ2-7; 14 positions match TRBD2. Germline loops: CDR1 ENHRY, CDR2 SYGVKD. The CDR3 is 17 amino acids. J lost 1 base, V lost 2 bases, and 4 bases had no gene match. CDR3: CAISEPTSGGASYEQYF. The CDR3 DNA reads as TGTGCCATCAGTGAGCCGACTAGCGGGGGGGCATCCTACGAGCAGTACTTC.

The V and J genes are TRBV27 and TRBJ1-5, with 7 bases identical to TRBD1. This CDR3 is 14 amino acids long. The germline V gene has CDR1 MNHEY and CDR2 SMNVEV (reference sequence). V dropped 3 bases and J dropped 5; count of bases not matched to a gene: 4. CDR3 protein: CASSFGQGDQPQHF. CDR3 nucleotides: TGTGCCAGCAGTTTCGGGCAGGGGGATCAGCCCCAGCATTTT.